The 27 T cell receptor beta chains listed next were all sequenced from one sample in a study of STAT3 mutations in large granular lymphocyte leukemia (dated by TCRdb to about 2019). The research as a whole found: All T-LGLL patients had at least one immunodominant TCRbeta clonotype, and roughly half had multiple immunodominant subclonotypes.

These TCRs' antigens remain unknown. Library preparation employed the immunoSEQ multiplex PCR assay. Not all clones reach the TCRdb copy of this immuneACCESS table, which keeps in-frame sequences only. Checked studies attribute under half of the gap to unresolved V genes and leave the rest unexplained. In this sample the table shows 3,500 to 5,000 clones, approximately 82% of which occur a single time. Roughly 80% of the sample rests with the top ten. The sample was peripheral blood mononuclear cells. These receptors originate from a middle-aged man with T-cell large granular lymphocyte leukemia. Some clones in this sample may be carry-over from other donors' samples. The age is the age at diagnosis.

The rearrangement joins TRBV30 to TRBJ2-7; a possible D gene is TRBD1 (6 bases). Between the trimmed V and J ends, which lost 5 bases and 7 bases, there was a span of 15 bases. The CDR3 runs to 12 residues. Germline lookup yields CDR1 GTSNPN and CDR2 SVGIG (reference sequence). In DNA, the CDR3 is TGTGCCTGGGAAACAGGGTCCAGGGAGCAGTACTTC. Its translation is CAWETGSREQYF.

J is TRBJ1-2 and V is TRBV14; the D gene is possibly TRBD1 (6 bases). The V and J ends lost 0 bases and 9 bases respectively, with 8 bases between them. Per the germline V gene, CDR1 is SGHDN and CDR2 is FVKESK. The length of the CDR3 is 12 residues. The CDR3 region is CASSQDRDSYTF. In DNA, the CDR3 is TGTGCCAGCAGCCAAGATCGGGACAGCTACACCTTC.

This sequence joins TRBV29-1 and TRBJ1-6, with 9 bases matching TRBD1. This CDR3 has 13 amino acids. CDR1 is SQVTM and CDR2 is ANQGSEA in the germline V gene. With V trimmed by 6 bases and J by 7 bases, 4 bases remained unmatched. CDR3 in DNA: TGCAGCGTCGCCGGGACAGGGAATTCACCCCTCCACTTT. Amino acid sequence: CSVAGTGNSPLHF. Looking up the rest from reference TRBV29-1 and TRBJ1-6 gives the full variable domain: SAVISQKPSRDICQRGTSLTIQCQVDSQVTMMFWYRQQPGQSLTLIATANQGSEATYESGFVIDKFPISRPNLTFSTLTVSNMSPEDSSIYLCSVAGTGNSPLHFGNGTRLTVT.

This clone came up a few times. This chain links TRBV27 with TRBJ2-2; perhaps D is TRBD1 or TRBD2 (5 bases each). V was shortened by 0 bases and J by 7 bases, with 9 bases between the two germline ends. The CDR3 sequence is 14 residues long. Germline assignment: CDR1 MNHEY and CDR2 SMNVEV (reference sequence). CDR3 in DNA: TGTGCCAGCAGTTTATCGTGGGGGATCGGGGAGCTGTTTTTT. Translated: CASSLSWGIGELFF.

The rearrangement uses TRBV30 and TRBJ1-3, with 9 bases aligning to TRBD1. The CDR3 runs 16 residues. CDR1 and CDR2 (germline): GTSNPN, SVGIG (reference sequence). Trimming took 4 bases from V and 1 from J; bases not matched to a gene: 8. CDR3 sequence (DNA): TGTGCCTGGAAGGGGGGACAGGGCAAGTCTGGAAACACCATATATTTT. Translated: CAWKGGQGKSGNTIYF.

This clone counts as medium-sized (0.01 to 0.1%). The chain employs TRBV6-1 and TRBJ2-1; the match to TRBD2 covers 8 bases. The CDR3 is 14 amino acids. J gave up 9 bases and V 6 bases, and 10 bases lay outside the gene matches. Germline-derived CDR1 and CDR2 are MNHNS and SASEGT. The CDR3 coding sequence is TGTGCCAGCAGGGGTAGCGGGGCGAGGAGTGAGCAGTTCTTC. It codes for CASRGSGARSEQFF.

V and J are TRBV28 and TRBJ2-7; TRBD2 aligns across 8 bases. V shed 7 bases and J 4 bases; nucleotides not matched to a gene: 9. Germline loops: CDR1 MDHEN, CDR2 SYDVKM. CDR3 length equals 14 residues. CDR3 region: CASNIGRGDYEQYF. CDR3 nucleotide sequence: TGTGCCAGCAACATCGGGAGGGGCGATTACGAGCAGTACTTC.

This sequence joins TRBV7-8 and TRBJ1-2; the D is unclear. Germline-derived CDR1 and CDR2 are SGHVS and FQNEAQ. V lost 1 base and J lost 5, with 14 bases in between. The CDR3 spans 15 residues. In nucleotides, the CDR3 is TGTGCCAGCAGCTTAGGGACTCCAGGTCCTTATGGCTACACCTTC. Translating gives CASSLGTPGPYGYTF.

The chain couples TRBV29-1 to TRBJ1-2; no definite D call. Trimming pared 7 bases from V and 3 bases from J, leaving 15 bases between. CDR3 size: 13 residues. CDR1 and CDR2 from the germline V gene are SQVTM and ANQGSEA. The CDR3 loop is CSAEDWADYGYTF. CDR3 DNA: TGCAGCGCCGAAGACTGGGCCGACTATGGCTACACCTTC. The complete variable domain, with remaining parts taken from reference TRBV29-1 and TRBJ1-2, reads SAVISQKPSRDICQRGTSLTIQCQVDSQVTMMFWYRQQPGQSLTLIATANQGSEATYESGFVIDKFPISRPNLTFSTLTVSNMSPEDSSIYLCSAEDWADYGYTFGSGTRLTVV.

The gene calls are TRBV28 and TRBJ1-2, with D possibly being TRBD1 (5 bases). This CDR3 has 13 residues. The germline CDR1 and CDR2 sequences are MDHEN and SYDVKM. The V and J ends lost 2 bases and 6 bases respectively, with 10 bases between them. For the CDR3, the DNA is TGTGCCAGCAGTTTAAGACCAGGGAATGGCTACACCTTC. It translates to CASSLRPGNGYTF.

V is TRBV28 and J is TRBJ1-2; tentatively, D is TRBD1 (5 bases). The CDR3 totals 12 residues. CDR1 is MDHEN, CDR2 SYDVKM, per germline. V was pared by 7 bases and J by 3 bases, with 9 bases between. This CDR3 reads CASNQGHYGYTF. In DNA form, the CDR3 reads TGTGCCAGCAATCAGGGACACTATGGCTACACCTTC.

This clone was detected once. This chain uses TRBV5-4 with TRBJ1-2; 7 bases map to TRBD1. V lost 4 bases, J lost 5 bases, and 8 bases stayed unmatched. In germline, CDR1 is SGHNT, CDR2 YYREEE (reference sequence). The CDR3 sequence is 14 residues long. The DNA of the CDR3 is TGTGCCAGCAGCCCCGGGACAGACTCGTATGGCTACACCTTC. Its protein product is CASSPGTDSYGYTF.

V and J are TRBV18 and TRBJ1-1; D gene uncertain. This CDR3 comprises 15 residues. The germline V and J ends were trimmed by 0 bases and 1 base, with 9 bases remaining between them. From germline, CDR1 is KGHSH and CDR2 LQKENI. For the CDR3, the DNA is TGTGCCAGCTCACCACCTCGGCCGGGGAACACTGAAGCTTTCTTT. Protein product: CASSPPRPGNTEAFF.

This clone has only one observation. V is TRBV28 and J is TRBJ1-2; TRBD1 aligns across 7 bases. Unmatched junction bases numbered 11, after V lost 5 bases and J lost 8 bases. This CDR3 spans 14 amino acids. Germline CDR1 reads MDHEN; CDR2 reads SYDVKM. The CDR3 DNA is TGTGCCAGCAGTCCCATAGACAGGGAGGGCGGCTACACCTTC. This translates into CASSPIDREGGYTF.

The chain recombines TRBV6-6 with TRBJ1-5; no clear D. Germline CDR1 MNHNY, CDR2 SVGAGI (reference sequence). Between the trimmed V and J ends, which lost 7 bases and 2 bases, there was a span of 15 bases. The CDR3 contains 15 residues. The CDR3 DNA is TGTGCCAGCACCCTACCACGGGTTGGCAATCAGCCCCAGCATTTT. It encodes CASTLPRVGNQPQHF.

This sequence joins TRBV7-9 and TRBJ1-2; 9 nucleotides align to TRBD1. Trimming cost V 1 base and J 1 base; bases outside gene matches: 1. Germline CDR1 and CDR2: SEHNR and FQNEAQ (reference sequence). There are 15 residues in the CDR3. DNA of the CDR3: TGTGCCAGCAGCTTAGGGACAGGGGTTAACTATGGCTACACCTTC. Translation: CASSLGTGVNYGYTF.

The chain employs TRBV5-6 and TRBJ2-7; no clear D gene. V dropped 3 bases and J dropped 2 bases, with 3 bases sitting between them. In germline, CDR1 is SGHDT, CDR2 YYEEEE. This CDR3 is 11 amino acids long. The CDR3 DNA reads as TGTGCCAGCAGCTCTGCCTACGAGCAGTACTTC. Translation gives CASSSAYEQYF.

This chain links TRBV6-5 with TRBJ2-7; D possibly corresponds to TRBD2 (6 bases). Germline V gives CDR1 MNHEY, CDR2 SVGAGI. There are 13 residues in the CDR3. Trimming took off 7 bases at V and 0 bases at J, with 10 bases between the two ends. This chain's CDR3 is CASTRAGSYEQYF. CDR3 in DNA: TGTGCCAGCACCCGAGCGGGCTCCTACGAGCAGTACTTC.

The genes are TRBV19 and TRBJ1-2; D may be TRBD1 (6 bases). From germline, CDR1 is LNHDA and CDR2 SQIVND (reference sequence). There are 12 residues in the CDR3. V was trimmed by 6 bases and J by 5 bases, leaving 10 bases between them. CDR3 in DNA: TGTGCCAGTAGCCAGGACAGTTATGGCTACACCTTC. Encoded protein: CASSQDSYGYTF.

The chain links TRBV6-1 to TRBJ1-1; D call uncertain. The V end lost 5 bases, the J end lost 1 base, and 8 bases lay between the germline ends. The germline CDR1 and CDR2 sequences are MNHNS and SASEGT. This CDR3 contains 13 residues. Here the CDR3 DNA reads TGTGCCAGCAGTCCAAGACAGAACACTGAAGCTTTCTTT. Its protein product is CASSPRQNTEAFF.

The chain is built from TRBV30 and TRBJ1-5; 7 bases map to TRBD1. V lost 2 bases, J lost 5 bases, and 3 bases stayed unmatched. Germline V CDR1 and CDR2: GTSNPN, SVGIG (reference sequence). The CDR3 spans 13 residues. The CDR3, as DNA: TGTGCCTGGAGTTCCGGGACAGATCAGCCCCAGCATTTT. This encodes CAWSSGTDQPQHF. The variable domain in full, with the rest retrieved from reference TRBV30 and TRBJ1-5, is SQTIHQWPATLVQPVGSPLSLECTVEGTSNPNLYWYRQAAGRGLQLLFYSVGIGQISSEVPQNLSASRPQDRQFILSSKKLLLSDSGFYLCAWSSGTDQPQHFGDGTRLSIL.

The rearrangement links TRBV5-4 to TRBJ1-1; a possible D gene is TRBD1 (6 bases). CDR1 and CDR2 from the germline V gene are SGHNT and YYREEE (reference sequence). The V end lost 2 bases, the J end lost 0 bases, and 14 bases lay between the germline ends. The CDR3 loop spans 16 amino acids. Here the CDR3 reads CASSLGGGTMNTEAFF. Here the CDR3 DNA reads TGTGCCAGCAGCTTAGGAGGGGGGACTATGAACACTGAAGCTTTCTTT.

In its sample, this clone was seen a few times. The V call is TRBV9, the J call TRBJ1-2; 10 positions match TRBD1. Germline CDR1 reads SGDLS; CDR2 reads YYNGEE. The CDR3 consists of 13 residues. J was trimmed by 8 bases and V by 7 bases; bases with no gene match: 8. The CDR3 reads CASSPLGQGGYTF. The CDR3 nucleotides are TGTGCCAGCTCTCCATTGGGACAGGGGGGCTACACCTTC.

The V gene is TRBV18, the J gene TRBJ2-7; the match to TRBD1 covers 7 bases. V lost 8 bases and J lost 1; bases outside the gene matches: 2. The CDR3 loop spans 12 amino acids. The germline CDR1 and CDR2 sequences are KGHSH and LQKENI. This CDR3 reads CASQGQSYEQYF. The CDR3 DNA reads as TGTGCCAGCCAGGGACAGTCCTACGAGCAGTACTTC.

The V gene is TRBV5-1, the J gene TRBJ2-2; D call uncertain. The CDR3 covers 16 residues. The germline V gene has CDR1 SGHRS and CDR2 YFSETQ. V lost 4 bases and J lost 4, with 17 bases in between. CDR3 in amino acids: CASSHTPTDSTGELFF. DNA of the CDR3: TGCGCCAGCAGCCATACCCCCACAGATTCCACCGGGGAGCTGTTTTTT.

The chain is built from TRBV5-1 and TRBJ2-1; a possible D gene is TRBD1 (5 bases). The CDR3 has 14 amino acids. Germline CDR1 reads SGHRS; CDR2 reads YFSETQ. V lost 0 bases and J lost 6, with 10 bases in between. The DNA of the CDR3 is TGCGCCAGCAGCTTGGAACAGGTGGCCAATGAGCAGTTCTTC. It specifies CASSLEQVANEQFF.

This chain uses TRBV7-9 with TRBJ1-5, with TRBD1 identical over 7 bases. The CDR3 extends over 13 amino acids. V lost 5 bases to trimming and J lost 4 bases; unmatched junction nucleotides: 2. Germline CDR1 and CDR2: SEHNR and FQNEAQ (reference sequence). The CDR3 region has the DNA TGTGCCAGCAGCCCGACAGGGAATCAGCCCCAGCATTTT. The encoded protein is CASSPTGNQPQHF. Variable domain in full (rest from reference TRBV7-9 and TRBJ1-5): DTGVSQNPRHKITKRGQNVTFRCDPISEHNRLYWYRQTLGQGPEFLTYFQNEAQLEKSRLLSDRFSAERPKGSFSTLEIQRTEQGDSAMYLCASSPTGNQPQHFGDGTRLSIL.